The 24 T cell receptor beta chains below all came from one sample that was sequenced in a study of regulatory T cells in long-lasting Graves disease. The TCR beta library used iRepertoire HTBI primers with Arm-PCR amplification of CDR3. A single record per CDR3 protein comes from TCRdb applying MiXCR to the multiplex PCR reads. This table has over 200,000 distinct CDR3 sequences, approximately 20% appearing once. The time point here: newly diagnosed GD, antithyroid drugs for less than 3 months. Scientists built the TCR library using RNA that was extracted from PBMCs. The same data also went into a second study, on T cells in Graves' hyperthyroidism and ophthalmopathy.

The sequencing used peripheral blood mononuclear cells (PBMCs), collected at new diagnosis, from a patient treated with antithyroid drugs. Receptors originate from a woman in her 30s with Graves disease.

This clonotype was detected ten times or more. The rearrangement joins TRBV20-1 to TRBJ1-1; tentatively, D is TRBD1 (5 bases). Trimming left V 2 bases short and J 1 base short, with 17 bases between. Germline values: CDR1 DFQATT, CDR2 SNEGSKA (reference sequence). The CDR3 has 16 residues. CDR3 amino acids: CSARTLYTGENTEAFF. CDR3 in DNA: TGCAGTGCTAGAACCCTCTACACAGGTGAGAACACTGAAGCTTTCTTT.

This clonotype was counted ten times or more. The chain joins TRBV9 to TRBJ2-5; D is perhaps TRBD2 (5 bases). CDR1 and CDR2 from the germline V gene are SGDLS and YYNGEE. V lost 2 bases to trimming and J lost 4 bases, with 9 bases between them. This CDR3 contains 13 residues. The CDR3 sequence is CASSVRGRETQYF. CDR3 nucleotide sequence: TGTGCCAGCAGCGTGCGAGGGAGAGAGACCCAGTACTTC. The variable domain in full, with the rest retrieved from reference TRBV9 and TRBJ2-5, is DSGVTQTPKHLITATGQRVTLRCSPRSGDLSVYWYQQSLDQGLQFLIQYYNGEERAKGNILERFSAQQFPDLHSELNLSSLELGDSALYFCASSVRGRETQYFGPGTRLLVL.

To note about this clonotype: One base away lies a much larger clone, so this may be a sequencing read error. V usage is TRBV6-5 and J usage is TRBJ1-1; maybe TRBD1 (5 bases). The CDR3 consists of 13 residues. CDR1 and CDR2 from the germline V gene are MNHEY and SVGAGI. In nucleotides, the CDR3 is TGTGCCAGCAGTTACGAGGCAGGGACTGAAGCTTCCTTT. Translated, it gives CASSYEAGTEASF.

The chain employs TRBV12-3 or TRBV12-4 and TRBJ1-6; D remains unclear. The CDR3 has 12 residues. Trimming removed 5 bases at V and 9 bases at J, with 8 bases between. CDR3 protein: CASSRSISPLHF. The CDR3 DNA sequence: TGTGCCAGCAGTAGAAGTATTTCACCCCTCCACTTT.

This chain links TRBV5-4 with TRBJ2-3; 8 bases match TRBD2. The CDR3 sequence is 14 residues long. V shed 6 bases and J 2 bases; nucleotides not matched to a gene: 5. Germline CDR1 and CDR2: SGHNT and YYREEE (reference sequence). CDR3 sequence reads: CASTNGGDTDTQYF. CDR3 sequence (DNA): TGTGCCAGCACGAACGGGGGGGACACAGATACGCAGTATTTT.

There are many counts of this clonotype. The J gene is TRBJ2-1, the V gene TRBV6-2 or TRBV6-3; 9 bases are a match to TRBD1. After removal of 0 bases from V and 5 bases from J, the junction contained 5 bases not matched to a gene. CDR3 size: 16 residues. Germline CDR1 is MNHEY and CDR2 is SVGEGT. The CDR3 here is CASSYSMTGGNNEQFF. CDR3 in DNA: TGTGCCAGCAGTTACTCGATGACAGGGGGTAACAATGAGCAGTTCTTC.

The chain carries TRBV3-1 and TRBJ1-1, with D maybe TRBD1 (5 bases). Germline V gives CDR1 LGHDT, CDR2 YNNKEL (reference sequence). The CDR3 consists of 17 residues. Trimming took off 4 bases at V and 4 bases at J, with 22 bases between the two ends. The CDR3 sequence: CASSLLGTGISVTEAFF. The CDR3 DNA follows: TGTGCCAGCAGCCTCCTCGGGACCGGGATTTCGGTCACTGAAGCTTTCTTT.

This clonotype appeared many times. V usage is TRBV7-3 and J usage is TRBJ1-1, with 10 bases matching TRBD1. V lost 2 bases to trimming and J lost 7 bases; unmatched junction nucleotides: 7. In germline, CDR1 is SGHTA, CDR2 FQGTGA. CDR3 length: 15 amino acids. The DNA for the CDR3 is TGTGCCAGCAGCTTATTCGACAGGGGGCGAAATGAAGCTTTCTTT. Residues: CASSLFDRGRNEAFF.

The table lists this clonotype with a few counts. CDR3 residues: CASSLAFGSGANVLTF. CDR3 nucleotides: TGTGCCAGCAGCTTAGCGTTCGGTTCTGGGGCCAACGTCCTGACTTTC. The chain joins TRBV7-8 to TRBJ2-6, with D unclear. Trimming took 0 bases from V and 1 from J, leaving 7 bases between them. From germline, CDR1 is SGHVS and CDR2 FQNEAQ. The CDR3 is 16 amino acids.

Ten or more counts support this clonotype. This chain uses TRBV7-9 with TRBJ1-1; TRBD1 aligns across 7 bases. From germline, CDR1 is SEHNR and CDR2 FQNEAQ (reference sequence). Germline trimming cut 8 bases from V and 3 bases from J; bases unmatched to any gene: 9. This CDR3 region has 14 residues. DNA of the CDR3: TGTGCCAGCCAAAACAGGGGAAGCGACACTGAAGCTTTCTTT. As protein: CASQNRGSDTEAFF.

This clonotype has at least ten counts. The chain recombines TRBV2 with TRBJ2-1; TRBD2 matches 8 bases. CDR3 length equals 13 residues. Per germline, CDR1 SNHLY and CDR2 FYNNEI. V was clipped by 6 bases and J by 4 bases; unmatched bases: 2. CDR3 loop: CASRPGGYNEQFF. In nucleotides, the CDR3 is TGTGCCAGCAGGCCGGGGGGGTACAATGAGCAGTTCTTC.

This clonotype was detected ten times or more. The V and J genes are TRBV11-2 and TRBJ2-7; D is perhaps TRBD2 (5 bases). V was cut by 3 bases and J by 2 bases, with 5 bases left in between. This CDR3 spans 12 amino acids. The germline V gene has CDR1 SGHAT and CDR2 FQNNGV. The CDR3 sequence: CASSFGAYEQYF. CDR3 nucleotides: TGTGCCAGCAGCTTCGGGGCCTACGAGCAGTACTTC.

Many counts were recorded for this clonotype. This chain uses TRBV5-1 with TRBJ1-2; tentative D call: TRBD1 (5 bases). The CDR3 is made up of 14 amino acids. Trimming removed 3 bases at V and 4 bases at J, with 13 bases between. Per the germline V gene, CDR1 is SGHRS and CDR2 is YFSETQ. CDR3 residues: CASSSSGAGYGYTF. The CDR3 nucleotides read TGCGCCAGCAGCTCCTCCGGGGCAGGCTATGGCTACACCTTC.

V is TRBV6-1 and J is TRBJ2-2; D may be TRBD1 (6 bases). Looked up from germline, CDR1 is MNHNS and CDR2 is SASEGT. CDR3 length: 13 amino acids. V was pared by 10 bases and J by 1 base, with 10 bases between. The CDR3 sequence is CATMGQNTGELFF. The DNA of the CDR3 is TGTGCCACGATGGGACAGAACACCGGGGAGCTGTTTTTT.

To note about this clonotype: A much larger clone differs from this one at a single base, so this may be a read error. This chain connects TRBV6-2 or TRBV6-3 to TRBJ1-2; D is perhaps TRBD1 (5 bases). Germline V CDR1 and CDR2: MNHEY, SVGEGT. The CDR3 has 14 amino acids. The DNA for the CDR3 is TGTGCCGGCAGTTACCTTAGGGGATTCTATGGCTACACCTTC. It yields the protein CAGSYLRGFYGYTF.

To note about this clonotype: Since a far larger clone is one base different, this is likely a read error. The chain employs TRBV20-1 and TRBJ2-1; a weak D match, TRBD1 (6 bases). The CDR3 contains 14 residues. The V and J ends lost 1 base and 10 bases respectively, with 17 bases between them. CDR1 is DFQATT, CDR2 SNEGSKA, per germline (reference sequence). The DNA for the CDR3 is TGCAGTGCTAGAGTCGTACAGGGATCTTACGAGCAGTTCTTC. Translating it yields CSARVVQGSYEQFF.

This clonotype has ten or more counts. This chain connects TRBV7-9 to TRBJ1-5; D gene ambiguous. Germline V CDR1 and CDR2: SEHNR, FQNEAQ (reference sequence). The V and J ends lost 3 bases and 7 bases respectively, with 10 bases between them. The CDR3 runs 13 residues. CDR3 sequence: CASSFGIGQPQHF. The CDR3 DNA is TGTGCCAGCAGCTTTGGGATTGGACAGCCCCAGCATTTT.

The V call is TRBV27, the J call TRBJ2-3, with TRBD2 matching 12 bases. CDR1 and CDR2 (germline): MNHEY, SMNVEV (reference sequence). CDR3 length: 13 residues. The trim removed 5 bases at V and 8 bases at J, leaving 2 bases unmatched. The CDR3 spells CASSEGLAGTQYF. The CDR3 region has the DNA TGTGCCAGCAGTGAGGGACTAGCGGGTACGCAGTATTTT.

The chain carries TRBV11-2 and TRBJ2-5; possible D gene TRBD1, 5 bases. Trimming pared 5 bases from V and 3 bases from J, leaving 10 bases between. The CDR3 is 13 amino acids. The germline CDR1 and CDR2 sequences are SGHAT and FQNNGV. CDR3 coding DNA: TGTGCCAGCAGCATCGGACATAAAGAGACCCAGTACTTC. Translating it yields CASSIGHKETQYF.

For this clonotype: A far larger clone is only one base removed, so a read error is likely. J is TRBJ2-4 and V is TRBV5-6; TRBD1 agrees at 8 bases. V lost 4 bases and J lost 13; bases outside the gene matches: 16. CDR3 length: 15 residues. The germline gives CDR1 SGHDT, CDR2 YYEEEE. The CDR3 DNA sequence: TGTGCCAGCAGCCCCGGGACAGGAACTTACAATGAGCAGTACTTC. It specifies CASSPGTGTYNEQYF.

The chain is built from TRBV18 and TRBJ2-2; TRBD2 agrees at 8 bases. There are 14 residues in the CDR3. Trimming cost V 5 bases and J 4 bases; bases outside gene matches: 3. Germline V CDR1 and CDR2: KGHSH, LQKENI. The CDR3: CASSAAGGTGELFF. The CDR3 DNA sequence: TGTGCCAGCTCAGCGGCGGGAGGCACCGGGGAGCTGTTTTTT.

In DNA, the CDR3 is TGTGCCAGCAGTGGGGGCCGGGGCACCCATCGATGGACCGAGGGGCTGTTTTTT. Its translation is CASSGGRGTHRWTEGLFF. V gene TRBV6-1 combines with J gene TRBJ2-2; D assignment may be TRBD1 or TRBD2 (5 bases each). Germline V lookup: CDR1 MNHNS, CDR2 SASEGT. The CDR3 has 18 amino acids. Trimming stripped 4 bases from V and 13 bases from J, with 31 bases between.

This clonotype was detected a few times. The chain is built from TRBV19 and TRBJ2-7; 7 bases map to TRBD2. V shed 3 bases, J shed 3 bases, and the junction held 5 bases outside the gene matches. Germline CDR1 LNHDA, CDR2 SQIVND (reference sequence). CDR3 size: 14 residues. In DNA, the CDR3 is TGTGCCAGTAGTATCTATCTAGCGGACTACGAGCAGTACTTC. Amino acid sequence: CASSIYLADYEQYF. The full variable domain, its missing parts supplied by reference TRBV19 and TRBJ2-7, is DGGITQSPKYLFRKEGQNVTLSCEQNLNHDAMYWYRQDPGQGLRLIYYSQIVNDFQKGDIAEGYSVSREKKESFPLTVTSAQKNPTAFYLCASSIYLADYEQYFGPGTRLTVT.

This clonotype was seen at least ten times. The chain joins TRBV27 to TRBJ2-5; TRBD1 agrees at 11 bases. The CDR3 contains 15 residues. V dropped 6 bases and J dropped 0; count of bases not matched to a gene: 3. Per germline, CDR1 MNHEY and CDR2 SMNVEV (reference sequence). CDR3 DNA: TGTGCCAGCAGGGGGACAGGGGGTTACCAAGAGACCCAGTACTTC. Its protein product is CASRGTGGYQETQYF.